This TCR beta chain was captured by sequencing in a study of blood T cells in healthy people across ages (dated by TCRdb to between 2014 and 2017). Background for the entire study: In model experiments, template switching captured roughly one uniquely barcoded TCR beta cDNA molecule for every two T cells. The study measured age-related changes in TCR beta repertoire diversity using deep sequencing normalized with unique cDNA molecular identifiers. The donors were split into four age groups: young (average about 16 years), middle-aged (over 35), aged (over 55) and long-lived (roughly 77). The study analyzed two additional independent replicas of 1 million unique cDNA reads from the same blood draw for two donors, one aged 18 to 30 and one aged 80 or older.

Relative to germline, V is 3 bases shorter and J is 4 bases shorter, with 10 bases between their ends. Measured from the cysteine to the phenylalanine, the CDR3 is 14 residues long. The retained sequence is limited to the CDR3, 42 bases, with the frame set at the first base. Via the germline V gene, CDR1 is SGDLS and CDR2 YYNGEE. General findings and caveats noted by the study authors: Bulk unsorted PBMC profiling prevented conclusive comparison of naive and antigen-experienced compartments. Observed TCR beta diversity correlated strongly with the percentage of naive T cells measured by flow cytometry. Compared with the aged group, the long-lived group had more naive CD4+ T cells, fewer expanded clones and increased TCR diversity, suggesting age selection. Because the CMV infection status of the donors was unknown, age-related changes in expanded clonotypes may potentially have been confounded. Estimates of total diversity based on one million sequenced T cells were considered lower bounds and underestimates. As age increased, observed TCR beta diversity per million T cells dropped in a roughly linear way, and a significant reduction was already evident by age 40.

Donors were a few dozen systemically healthy Caucasian individuals from Russia aged roughly 6 to 95 years. Each donor gave 8 to 10 milliliters of peripheral blood, collected into EDTA-treated Vacutainer tubes. Ficoll-Paque density-gradient centrifugation was used to isolate PBMCs, with at least 7 million per sample. Total RNA was extracted from PBMCs with Trizol reagent, with at least 5.5 micrograms obtained per sample. The percentages of naive CD45RAhigh/CD27high T cells were determined by flow cytometry on a PBMC aliquot from every donor. Libraries were constructed by 5' RACE. The sequencing machine was an Illumina HiSeq 2500. A second PCR of roughly 7 to 11 cycles was run with a J-beta primer mix and a sample-barcoded 5' primer. A unique molecular identifier was introduced onto each TCR beta cDNA molecule by a template-switch 5' adaptor carrying 12 random nucleotides. At least 3 million CDR3-containing paired-end reads were obtained from each sample. All of the RNA was converted into first-strand cDNA using the Mint cDNA synthesis kit, with a TRBC-specific oligonucleotide serving as the primer. After uracil-DNA glycosylase treatment, a first 18-cycle PCR used universal primers M1SS and BC2_uni_R on all cDNA. Per the authors' processing: Normalization of each sample was performed by random selection of 1 million high-quality reads, each carrying a distinct molecular identifier. Reads sharing molecular identifiers were discarded rather than binned into consensus sequences. CDR3 identification, clonotype clustering and error correction used MiTCR with a Q25 quality threshold and the strictest error-elimination algorithm. A nonparametric unseen species model with Euler transformation was used to estimate a lower bound on total TCR beta diversity. Using fastp at Q25 and MiXCR, TCRdb reprocessed the public reads and kept productive beta chains. CDR3 protein sequences are deduplicated, and each keeps its most common genes and DNA. TCRdb, not the authors, supplied the V and J calls. Within this sample are some 890,000 distinct CDR3 sequences, with approximately 32% of them counted one time only. The top ten clonotypes cover roughly 10% of the sample.

Regarding this clonotype: Which antigen it targets is not known. No quality values exist for individual bases; no much larger clone is one base distant.

This sample was also put to use in a study of T cells of mothers and their children. The second source states: The donors were nine systemically healthy Caucasian individuals, made up of three mothers and their six children. cDNA synthesis consumed the entire amount of extracted RNA, loaded at 1.5 ug RNA in each 15 ul reaction. Sample barcodes and 2-4 random nucleotides were added via the M1S primer in the second PCR. Each mother yielded over 8 million TCR beta CDR3 reads and each child 2.5 million to 3 million reads. TCR recombination output is similarly shaped by thymic selection in related and unrelated pairs, with a minor effect exerted by inherited differences. Normalized repertoire overlap was always slightly but never significantly higher in related than unrelated mother-child pairs. Persistent microchimeric T cell clones were not detected, at a sensitivity of about 99 clones per million clonotypes. In the study, deep NGS was used to compare the TCR beta repertoires of mothers and children, and features distinguishing related mother-child pairs from unrelated individuals were sought. The mean age was 40 +/- 4 years for the mothers and about 10 +/- 4 years for the children. Libraries were sequenced on Illumina HiSeq 2000 with 100+100 nt paired-end reads after adapter ligation with NEBNext reagents. To prevent cross-contamination, the mother and child libraries were prepared a month apart and were sequenced in separate runs. For each donor, somewhere between roughly 450,000 and 2,200,000 distinct TCR beta clonotypes were identified. Naive TCR beta clonotypes were estimated from low-frequency clonotypes matched to each donor's FACS-determined naive share, without sorting.

The sequencing sample was made of blood. The chain uses TRBV9 and TRBJ2-2; the D gene may be TRBD1 or TRBD2, since each aligns over 5 bases. The TCR sequence derives from a middle-aged woman in good health. The nucleotides read TGTGCCAGCAGCGGCCGGGACGGCACCGGGGAGCTGTTTTTT. It encodes CASSGRDGTGELFF.